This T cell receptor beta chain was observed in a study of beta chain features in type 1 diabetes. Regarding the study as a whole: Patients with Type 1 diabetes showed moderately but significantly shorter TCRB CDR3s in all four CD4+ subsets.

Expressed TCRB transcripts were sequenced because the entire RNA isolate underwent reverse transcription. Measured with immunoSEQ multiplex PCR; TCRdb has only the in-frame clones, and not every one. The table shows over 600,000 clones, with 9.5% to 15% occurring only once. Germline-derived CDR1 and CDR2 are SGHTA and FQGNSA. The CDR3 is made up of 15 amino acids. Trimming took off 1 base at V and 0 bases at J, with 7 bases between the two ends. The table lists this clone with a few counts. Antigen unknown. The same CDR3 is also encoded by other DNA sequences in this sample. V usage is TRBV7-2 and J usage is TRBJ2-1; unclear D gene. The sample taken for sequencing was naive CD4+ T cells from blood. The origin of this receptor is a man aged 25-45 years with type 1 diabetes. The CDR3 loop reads CASSLEASSYNEQFF. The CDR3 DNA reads TGTGCCAGCAGCTTAGAGGCTAGCTCCTACAATGAGCAGTTCTTC.